Presented here are 17 T cell receptor beta chains from one specimen sequenced in a study of blood T cells in healthy people across ages. A second roughly 6 to 11 cycle PCR used barcoded and J-beta primers. Each CDR3 protein gets one entry after TCRdb re-called the 5' RACE reads with MiXCR. The table lists fewer than 800,000 distinct CDR3 sequences, about 21% of them singletons. The sample was blood. These receptor sequences come from a man between 65 and 85 years old in good health.

The chain recombines TRBV12-3 or TRBV12-4 with TRBJ1-4; D not certain. Trimming removed 6 bases at V and 0 bases at J, with 11 bases between. The CDR3 has 15 amino acids. The CDR3 sequence is CASSGGEPTNEKLFF. CDR3 DNA: TGTGCCAGCAGCGGCGGGGAGCCAACTAATGAAAAACTGTTTTTT.

The chain couples TRBV20-1 to TRBJ1-4; D call uncertain. V lost 1 base to trimming and J lost 5 bases, with 14 bases between them. The CDR3 has 15 amino acids. The germline V gene has CDR1 DFQATT and CDR2 SNEGSKA (reference sequence). This CDR3 is CSARVFGQKNEKLFF. The CDR3 DNA sequence: TGCAGTGCTAGAGTATTTGGGCAGAAAAATGAAAAACTGTTTTTT.

This clonotype was counted ten times or more. The germline gene is not matched at one end of the junction; a read error may be the cause. The chain recombines TRBV12-3 or TRBV12-4 with TRBJ2-3; TRBD2 agrees at 8 bases. The CDR3 has 13 amino acids. The CDR3 DNA reads TGTGCCAGCACCCCCGGAGGGAGCGGGAGAACGAATTTT. It specifies CASTPGGSGRTNF.

The rearrangement links TRBV12-3 or TRBV12-4 to TRBJ2-5; D is undetermined. Trimming removed 3 bases at V and 5 bases at J, with 10 bases between. This CDR3 has 13 residues. The CDR3: CASSLVGIETQYF. CDR3 nucleotide sequence: TGTGCCAGCAGTTTGGTGGGGATCGAGACCCAGTACTTC.

The chain has TRBV14 and TRBJ2-7, with D uncertain. The germline V and J ends were trimmed by 5 bases and 6 bases, with 14 bases remaining between them. From germline, CDR1 is SGHDN and CDR2 FVKESK. CDR3 length: 13 amino acids. This chain's CDR3 is CASSESLFLEQYF. CDR3 DNA: TGTGCCAGCAGCGAAAGTCTTTTTCTCGAGCAGTACTTC.

Regarding this clonotype: Sequence at one end of the junction differs from germline and may be a read error. V usage is TRBV5-1 and J usage is TRBJ2-2, with 7 nucleotides matching TRBD2. There are 13 residues in the CDR3. Germline V gene sequence: CDR1 SGHRS, CDR2 YFSETQ. CDR3 region: CATSGVNTGELFF. CDR3 DNA: TGCGCCACCAGCGGGGTGAACACCGGGGAGCTGTTTTTT.

This clonotype was observed a few times. This chain connects TRBV7-9 to TRBJ2-3, with D unresolved. In germline, CDR1 is SEHNR, CDR2 FQNEAQ (reference sequence). Trimming removed 4 bases from V and 5 bases from J, with 10 bases in between. This CDR3 has 13 amino acids. In nucleotides, the CDR3 is TGTGCCAGCAGCTACCCGAATAGAGATACGCAGTATTTT. Translated: CASSYPNRDTQYF.

This clonotype was recorded a few times. The V and J genes are TRBV28 and TRBJ2-1; perhaps TRBD2 as D (6 bases). Germline loops: CDR1 MDHEN, CDR2 SYDVKM. V was cut by 3 bases and J by 2 bases, with 8 bases left in between. This CDR3 comprises 14 residues. The CDR3 nucleotides read TGTGCCAGCAGTTTTGGGAGGCCCTACAATGAGCAGTTCTTC. Its translation: CASSFGRPYNEQFF.

This clonotype was counted only a few times. V usage is TRBV20-1 and J usage is TRBJ2-5; a weak D match, TRBD2 (6 bases). From germline, CDR1 is DFQATT and CDR2 SNEGSKA (reference sequence). This CDR3 is built from 13 residues. V was trimmed by 3 bases and J by 5 bases, leaving 13 bases between them. This CDR3 reads CSASGGPGETQYF. CDR3 bases: TGCAGTGCTAGTGGAGGGCCCGGGGAGACCCAGTACTTC.

The CDR3 spells CATTTARSDTQYF. The CDR3 bases are TGTGCCACCACGACAGCACGTTCAGATACGCAGTATTTT. The chain recombines TRBV24-1 with TRBJ2-3; the D gene is possibly TRBD1 (5 bases). The CDR3 has 13 amino acids. Germline V gives CDR1 KGHDR, CDR2 SFDVKD. The V end lost 8 bases, the J end lost 4 bases, and 12 bases lay between the germline ends.

This rearrangement joins TRBV7-8 to TRBJ2-5; D gene unclear. Gene TRBJ2-1 matches the end of the DNA better, so the J call may be wrong. Germline V lookup: CDR1 SGHVS, CDR2 FQNEAQ. The CDR3 extends over 12 amino acids. The CDR3 sequence: CASSRPADEQFF. The CDR3 DNA follows: TGTGCCAGCAGCCGGCCGGCCGATGAGCAGTTCTTC.

In its sample, this clonotype was seen a few times. This chain links TRBV10-3 with TRBJ2-7; 10 bases are a match to TRBD1. Germline lookup yields CDR1 ENHRY and CDR2 SYGVKD. V lost 3 bases to trimming and J lost 2 bases; unmatched junction nucleotides: 4. The CDR3 sequence is 15 residues long. The CDR3 DNA sequence: TGTGCCATCAGTGAAGGGGGACAGGGGACCTACGAGCAGTACTTC. It encodes CAISEGGQGTYEQYF.

This clonotype has ten or more counts. The chain joins TRBV7-2 to TRBJ2-7; D is unclear. The CDR3 runs to 16 residues. V lost 0 bases, J lost 2 bases, and 14 bases lay in between. The V gene's germline CDR1 is SGHTA and CDR2 FQGNSA. Written as DNA, the CDR3 is TGTGCCAGCAGCTTAGCGGCGACGCAGAGTACCTACGAGCAGTACTTC. Its translation: CASSLAATQSTYEQYF. Full variable domain (outside the CDR3, taken from reference TRBV7-2 and TRBJ2-7): GAGVSQSPSNKVTEKGKDVELRCDPISGHTALYWYRQSLGQGLEFLIYFQGNSAPDKSGLPSDRFSAERTGGSVSTLTIQRTQQEDSAVYLCASSLAATQSTYEQYFGPGTRLTVT.

This clonotype was seen more than once but under ten times. The rearrangement links TRBV7-9 to TRBJ2-5; unclear D gene. The germline V gene has CDR1 SEHNR and CDR2 FQNEAQ (reference sequence). The CDR3 contains 11 residues. Trimming left V 3 bases short and J 7 bases short, with 6 bases between. Here the CDR3 DNA reads TGTGCCAGCAGCTTTGAGGTGACCCAGTACTTC. Its protein is CASSFEVTQYF.

This clonotype was counted between two and nine times. Compared with germline, one end of the junction differs, possibly owing to a read error. The rearrangement links TRBV5-8 to TRBJ2-1; a possible D gene is TRBD2 (6 bases). The CDR3 runs to 12 residues. Germline V gene lookup returns CDR1 SGHTS and CDR2 YDEGEE. CDR3 protein: CASSGGWAGRDF. Written as DNA, the CDR3 is TGTGCCAGCAGCGGGGGGTGGGCTGGAAGAGATTTC.

In its sample, this clonotype was seen many times. The CDR3 here is CASSAYRKSYEQYF. The CDR3 bases are TGTGCCAGCAGTGCCTACAGGAAATCCTACGAGCAGTACTTC. This chain links TRBV2 with TRBJ2-7, with D tentatively TRBD1 (5 bases). This CDR3 spans 14 amino acids. The germline V gene encodes CDR1 SNHLY and CDR2 FYNNEI. Trimming took off 4 bases at V and 1 base at J, with 11 bases between the two ends. The variable domain in full, with the rest retrieved from reference TRBV2 and TRBJ2-7, is EPEVTQTPSHQVTQMGQEVILRCVPISNHLYFYWYRQILGQKVEFLVSFYNNEISEKSEIFDDQFSVERPDGSNFTLKIRSTKLEDSAMYFCASSAYRKSYEQYFGPGTRLTVT.

This clonotype was seen only a few times. The rearrangement uses TRBV7-3 and TRBJ2-5; 7 bases agree with TRBD2. The last part of the DNA fits TRBJ2-1 better; the J call may be wrong. Looked up from germline, CDR1 is SGHTA and CDR2 is FQGTGA. The length of the CDR3 is 13 residues. The DNA for the CDR3 is TGTGCCAGCAGCCAAACTAGCGCCCATGAGCAGTTCTTC. The encoded protein is CASSQTSAHEQFF.